The T cell receptor beta chain described here comes from a study of early T cells in non-severe SARS-CoV-2 infection. At the level of the study: Bulk RNA taken from unsorted whole blood was sequenced, leaving chains unpaired.

Researchers attached unique molecular identifiers to individual cDNA molecules. TCRdb ran MiXCR on the 5' RACE reads and lists one entry per CDR3 protein. This repertoire shows more than 35,000 distinct CDR3 sequences, roughly 6% found once; its top ten account for around a quarter. Regarding the study as a whole: Using VDJdb, the matching emphasized anti-spike CD8 responses while missing private and CD4 specificities.

Trimming took 5 bases from V and 7 from J; bases not matched to a gene: 14. CDR3 length: 16 amino acids. The V gene's germline CDR1 is SEHNR and CDR2 FQNEAQ (reference sequence). This clonotype was counted only a few times. Its antigen is unknown. The TCR originated in an adult who was a healthcare worker with PCR-confirmed SARS-CoV-2 infection or an uninfected control (not recorded which). The chain couples TRBV7-9 to TRBJ2-3, with 8 nucleotides matching TRBD1. Material for sequencing was whole blood. CDR3 sequence: CASSPPSGGTRNTQYF. The CDR3 coding sequence is TGTGCCAGCAGCCCACCGTCAGGGGGCACACGAAATACGCAGTATTTT. Full variable domain (rest looked up from reference TRBV7-9 and TRBJ2-3): DTGVSQNPRHKITKRGQNVTFRCDPISEHNRLYWYRQTLGQGPEFLTYFQNEAQLEKSRLLSDRFSAERPKGSFSTLEIQRTEQGDSAMYLCASSPPSGGTRNTQYFGPGTRLTVL.